This TCR beta chain was sequenced for a study of response to subunit inactivated influenza vaccine. For this clonotype: Its antigen is unidentified.

V lost 3 bases and J 8 bases, leaving 10 bases between the germline ends. The length of the CDR3 is 12 residues. The germline gives CDR1 SGHDT, CDR2 YYEEEE. General study results and limits: There was a suggestion from the authors that each seasonal influenza vaccination recruits few new T cells.

TCRdb analysed the RT-PCR reads with MiXCR anew, one entry per CDR3 protein. The table shows 630,000 or so distinct CDR3 sequences, with approximately 15% occurring only once. The material sequenced was PBMCs from blood, taken approximately 13 days after vaccination. The chain has TRBV5-6 and TRBJ2-3; a possible D gene is TRBD1 (6 bases). The sequence was collected from a man aged 45 to 65 who received an inactivated influenza vaccine. CDR3 amino acids: CASSSGASTQYF. The CDR3 DNA follows: TGTGCCAGCAGCTCAGGGGCGAGTACGCAGTATTTT.